This T cell receptor beta chain was obtained from a study of cytomegalovirus exposure and HLA in healthy donors. The CDR3 is 12 residues long. V dropped 11 bases and J dropped 7 bases, with 15 bases sitting between them. Germline V CDR1 and CDR2: ENHRY, SYGVKD. The PCR made use of 60 Vbeta and 13 Jbeta primers. TCRdb keeps only in-frame clones here, not all; method: immunoSEQ multiplex PCR. The table has tens of thousands of clones, about 68% seen once; the top ten hold 6.5% to 7.5%. Material: PBMCs. The rearrangement uses TRBV10-3 and TRBJ2-1; a weak D match, TRBD1 (5 bases). The receptor comes from a woman aged 50 to 60 in good health and CMV-seropositive. The CDR3 DNA follows: TGTGCCTCTTATGGGGCACATAATGAGCAGTTCTTC. Translated: CASYGAHNEQFF.